One and the same sample provided the 20 T cell receptor beta chains below, sequenced in a study of CD8 T cells in Susac syndrome. An amount of RNA that ranged from roughly 0.5 to 1 ug was reverse transcribed with random hexamers. Using its own MiXCR run on the immunoSEQ multiplex PCR reads, TCRdb lists one record per CDR3 protein. The sample carries a few hundred thousand distinct CDR3 sequences, approximately 89% recorded once. Sequenced: CD8+ T cells from PBMCs. The receptors here all came from a human donor with multiple sclerosis.

The chain employs TRBV5-1 and TRBJ2-1, with 11 bases matching TRBD2. This CDR3 spans 20 amino acids. Germline lookup yields CDR1 SGHRS and CDR2 YFSETQ. The V and J ends lost 2 bases and 4 bases, in that order; junction bases with no gene match: 17. This CDR3 is CASSLERAVLAGEAYNEQFF. In DNA, the CDR3 is TGCGCCAGCAGCTTAGAACGAGCCGTACTAGCGGGAGAAGCTTACAATGAGCAGTTCTTC.

The V gene is TRBV2, the J gene TRBJ2-1, with 12 bases aligning to TRBD2. This CDR3 has 18 amino acids. Germline-derived CDR1 and CDR2 are SNHLY and FYNNEI. With V trimmed by 2 bases and J by 0 bases, 5 bases remained unmatched. CDR3 residues: CASSETSGGSFSYNEQFF. The CDR3 bases are TGTGCCAGCAGTGAAACTAGCGGGGGGTCCTTCTCCTACAATGAGCAGTTCTTC.

This sequence joins TRBV19 and TRBJ1-1; no clear D gene. Germline V gives CDR1 LNHDA, CDR2 SQIVND (reference sequence). The CDR3 covers 14 residues. Deletions cut 3 bases from V and 0 bases from J, with 8 bases between. The CDR3 coding sequence is TGTGCCAGTAGTATCCCCGGGATGAACACTGAAGCTTTCTTT. It codes for CASSIPGMNTEAFF.

The rearrangement links TRBV30 to TRBJ1-2, with D hard to call. This CDR3 is built from 14 residues. Trimming stripped 1 base from V and 3 bases from J, with 12 bases between. Germline CDR1 and CDR2: GTSNPN and SVGIG (reference sequence). CDR3 amino acids: CAWSEGIGDYGYTF. The DNA for the CDR3 is TGTGCCTGGAGTGAGGGCATCGGGGACTATGGCTACACCTTC. Full variable domain (outside the CDR3, taken from reference TRBV30 and TRBJ1-2): SQTIHQWPATLVQPVGSPLSLECTVEGTSNPNLYWYRQAAGRGLQLLFYSVGIGQISSEVPQNLSASRPQDRQFILSSKKLLLSDSGFYLCAWSEGIGDYGYTFGSGTRLTVV.

V and J are TRBV6-2 or TRBV6-3 and TRBJ1-5; 8 bases are a match to TRBD1. The CDR3 runs to 15 residues. Germline V gives CDR1 MNHEY, CDR2 SVGEGT. J gave up 6 bases and V 2 bases, and 6 bases lay outside the gene matches. In DNA form, the CDR3 reads TGTGCCAGCAGTTACCCCGACAGGGGACGTCAGCCCCAGCATTTT. Translating it yields CASSYPDRGRQPQHF.

The CDR3: CASSELGNYDTQYF. The CDR3, as DNA: TGTGCCAGCAGTGAACTGGGTAACTACGATACGCAGTATTTT. The gene calls are TRBV2 and TRBJ2-3; D unclear. CDR3 size: 14 residues. CDR1 and CDR2 from the germline V gene are SNHLY and FYNNEI. Trimming took off 2 bases at V and 6 bases at J, with 12 bases between the two ends.

The chain links TRBV4-1 to TRBJ2-7, with D possibly TRBD1 on 6 matching bases. In germline, CDR1 is MGHRA, CDR2 YSYEKL. V was cut by 0 bases and J by 4 bases, with 13 bases left in between. CDR3 length: 15 residues. The CDR3 here is CASSQEAGGGYEQYF. DNA for the CDR3: TGCGCCAGCAGCCAAGAGGCTGGGGGCGGGTACGAGCAGTACTTC.

The gene calls are TRBV20-1 and TRBJ2-7; 11 positions match TRBD2. CDR3 length: 13 residues. Losses at the gene ends were 3 bases for V and 3 bases for J; bases not matched to a gene: 1. Germline CDR1 DFQATT, CDR2 SNEGSKA (reference sequence). CDR3 region: CSARTSGVYEQYF. DNA of the CDR3: TGCAGTGCTAGGACTAGCGGGGTCTACGAGCAGTACTTC.

This sequence joins TRBV4-2 and TRBJ2-7; 7 bases match TRBD2. The V and J ends lost 4 bases and 5 bases, in that order; junction bases with no gene match: 5. This CDR3 contains 13 residues. Per germline, CDR1 LGHNA and CDR2 YNFKEQ. In nucleotides, the CDR3 is TGTGCCAGCAGCCCGACTAGCTTCGACGAGCAGTACTTC. Translation gives CASSPTSFDEQYF.

This chain connects TRBV4-1 to TRBJ1-5; TRBD1 matches 11 bases. Germline V CDR1 and CDR2: MGHRA, YSYEKL. With 2 bases clipped from V and 7 bases from J, the junction kept 7 bases outside the gene matches. CDR3 length: 16 residues. The CDR3 nucleotides are TGCGCCAGCAGCCAATGGACAGGGGGCTCGGGGCAGCCCCAGCATTTT. Translating gives CASSQWTGGSGQPQHF.

The CDR3 sequence: CASSPPRAGLNEQFF. CDR3 DNA: TGTGCCAGCAGCCCGCCCCGGGCGGGCTTAAATGAGCAGTTCTTC. The chain is built from TRBV7-9 and TRBJ2-1; D perhaps matches TRBD2 (5 bases). The germline V gene has CDR1 SEHNR and CDR2 FQNEAQ (reference sequence). V was shortened by 5 bases and J by 7 bases, with 18 bases between the two germline ends. This CDR3 has 15 residues. Together with reference TRBV7-9 and TRBJ2-1, the CDR3 gives the full variable domain: DTGVSQNPRHKITKRGQNVTFRCDPISEHNRLYWYRQTLGQGPEFLTYFQNEAQLEKSRLLSDRFSAERPKGSFSTLEIQRTEQGDSAMYLCASSPPRAGLNEQFFGPGTRLTVL.

The chain carries TRBV28 and TRBJ1-1, with D maybe TRBD1 (5 bases). This CDR3 is 15 amino acids long. Per germline, CDR1 MDHEN and CDR2 SYDVKM. The V gene lost 6 bases and the J gene lost 6 bases, with 20 bases spanning the gap. The chain's CDR3 is CASRNRDGTLAEAFF. The CDR3 DNA sequence: TGTGCCAGCAGGAATCGGGACGGGACGTTGGCTGAAGCTTTCTTT.

V gene TRBV3-1 combines with J gene TRBJ2-5, with D possibly TRBD1 on 6 matching bases. There are 20 residues in the CDR3. Germline CDR1 is LGHDT and CDR2 is YNNKEL (reference sequence). Trimming stripped 0 bases from V and 3 bases from J, with 26 bases between. The CDR3 here is CASSQEEMDWTVFREETQYF. The CDR3 region has the DNA TGTGCCAGCAGCCAAGAGGAAATGGATTGGACAGTTTTTAGGGAAGAGACCCAGTACTTC.

The chain links TRBV9 to TRBJ2-1, with TRBD2 as a possible D gene (5 bases). CDR3 length: 14 residues. The germline V gene encodes CDR1 SGDLS and CDR2 YYNGEE. V lost 0 bases and J 3 bases, leaving 7 bases between the germline ends. As DNA, the CDR3 is TGTGCCAGCAGCGTAGCCGACTACTACAATGAGCAGTTCTTC. Its translation is CASSVADYYNEQFF.

This chain connects TRBV6-5 to TRBJ1-2, with a possible D match to TRBD1 (6 bases). The V end was cut by 1 base, the J end by 7 bases, with 13 bases between. From germline, CDR1 is MNHEY and CDR2 SVGAGI. This CDR3 is 14 amino acids long. CDR3: CASSYWGGAGGYTF. In DNA form, the CDR3 reads TGTGCCAGCAGTTACTGGGGGGGCGCGGGTGGCTACACCTTC.

The J gene is TRBJ1-1, the V gene TRBV20-1; D remains unclear. The V and J ends lost 0 bases and 0 bases respectively, with 11 bases between them. Germline V gene lookup returns CDR1 DFQATT and CDR2 SNEGSKA (reference sequence). CDR3 length: 15 residues. The CDR3 DNA is TGCAGTGCTAGAGATTGGGGAGAGATGAACACTGAAGCTTTCTTT. It codes for CSARDWGEMNTEAFF.

The gene calls are TRBV10-3 and TRBJ2-5; D not resolved. This CDR3 spans 13 amino acids. The germline V gene encodes CDR1 ENHRY and CDR2 SYGVKD. The V and J ends lost 6 bases and 5 bases respectively, with 13 bases between them. The CDR3 sequence: CAIRAGLEETQYF. DNA of the CDR3: TGTGCCATCAGAGCTGGGTTGGAGGAGACCCAGTACTTC.

This clonotype was counted a single time. The chain is built from TRBV3-1 and TRBJ2-1; unclear D gene. The ends were cut back, 4 bases at V and 2 bases at J, with 15 bases in the middle. CDR3 length equals 16 residues. Germline lookup yields CDR1 LGHDT and CDR2 YNNKEL (reference sequence). CDR3: CASSPEGDTTYNEQFF. CDR3 bases: TGTGCCAGCAGCCCTGAAGGCGATACCACCTACAATGAGCAGTTCTTC.

This sequence joins TRBV13 and TRBJ2-1; TRBD2 is a possible D gene (5 bases). Deletions cut 5 bases from V and 5 bases from J, with 13 bases between. The germline gives CDR1 PRHDT, CDR2 FYEKMQ (reference sequence). The CDR3 spans 14 residues. The CDR3 region is CASSLRSADNEQFF. Here the CDR3 DNA reads TGTGCCAGCAGCCTTCGGTCAGCGGACAATGAGCAGTTCTTC.

The J gene is TRBJ2-7, the V gene TRBV12-3 or TRBV12-4; D is uncertain. The V end lost 6 bases, the J end lost 2 bases, and 8 bases lay between the germline ends. The CDR3 is made up of 12 amino acids. Here the CDR3 reads CASSQHPYEQYF. The DNA for the CDR3 is TGTGCCAGCAGCCAACATCCCTACGAGCAGTACTTC.